This T cell receptor (beta chain) was identified in a study of cytomegalovirus exposure and HLA in healthy donors. The germline V gene has CDR1 MDHEN and CDR2 SYDVKM. V shed 8 bases and J shed 4 bases, with 10 bases lying between them. This CDR3 region has 12 residues. The study's findings and limits: Three CMV-associated chains were confirmed in vitro to be specific for CMV antigens. In terms of immune exposure information, only CMV serostatus was available. Within a later analysis, the majority of CMV-associated TCR beta chains appeared HLA-restricted.

The primer mix had 60 Vbeta and 13 Jbeta primers. TCRdb keeps only in-frame clones here, not all; method: immunoSEQ multiplex PCR. In the table there are some 120,000 clones, roughly four fifths of which are singletons. About this clone: Its matching antigen is unknown.

The specimen was PBMCs. This TCR derives from a male donor in good health and CMV-seropositive. The chain joins TRBV28 to TRBJ2-3; no clear D. The CDR3 DNA reads TGTGCCAGCCTTAGTCGTCCAGATACGCAGTATTTT. Amino acids: CASLSRPDTQYF.